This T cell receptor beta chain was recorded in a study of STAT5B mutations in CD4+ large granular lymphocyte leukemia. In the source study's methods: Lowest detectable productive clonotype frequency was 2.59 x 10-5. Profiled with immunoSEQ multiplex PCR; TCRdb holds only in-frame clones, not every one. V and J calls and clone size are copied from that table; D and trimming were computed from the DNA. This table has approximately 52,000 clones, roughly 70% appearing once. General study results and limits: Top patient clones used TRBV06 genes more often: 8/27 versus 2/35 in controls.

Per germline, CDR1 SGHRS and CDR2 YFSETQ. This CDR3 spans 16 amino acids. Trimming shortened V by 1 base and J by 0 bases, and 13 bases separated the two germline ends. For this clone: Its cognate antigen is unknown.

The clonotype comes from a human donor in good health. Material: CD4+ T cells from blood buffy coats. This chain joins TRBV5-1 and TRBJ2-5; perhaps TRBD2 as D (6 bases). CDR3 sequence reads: CASSLSGLTNQETQYF. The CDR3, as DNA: TGCGCCAGCAGCTTGTCGGGACTGACAAACCAAGAGACCCAGTACTTC.